This TCR beta chain was obtained from a study of tumor and adjacent non-tumor tissue in lung cancer. About the study: On average, productive TCRbeta reads reached about 4.4 million per sample. Study observations and caveats: Patients with more diverse tumor TCRs had worse survival.

The library came from three nested PCR rounds adapted from ARM-PCR protocols. MiXCR, applied by TCRdb to the multiplex PCR reads, yields one record per CDR3 protein. Seen here are fewer than 100,000 distinct CDR3 sequences, 65% to 80% observed once, and the top ten hold roughly a fifth. The sample holds a few counts of this clonotype. Antigen specificity is unknown. The germline gives CDR1 DFQATT, CDR2 SNEGSKA (reference sequence). The CDR3 consists of 19 residues. Trimming shortened V by 6 bases and J by 3 bases, and 31 bases separated the two germline ends. RNA was extracted from bulk tissue without any cell sorting. Distant lung tissue was collected more than 3 cm away from the tumor edge. Between August and November 2014, newly diagnosed, chemotherapy-naive lung cancer patients underwent thoracic surgery in China.

Sequencing was done on a sample of distant non-tumor lung tissue. The chain combines TRBV20-1 with TRBJ2-3, with D tentatively TRBD1 (6 bases). This sequence was found in a woman aged 50 to 60 with non-small cell lung cancer. CDR3 in DNA: TGCAGTGCCACACGACCCGGGACAAATTACCCAGCCGGGACAGATACGCAGTATTTT. Its protein is CSATRPGTNYPAGTDTQYF.